This entry lists 32 T cell receptor beta chains sequenced from one sample in a study of T cells of healthy individuals. TCRdb fed the 5' RACE reads into MiXCR, producing one record per CDR3 protein. The table records about 53,000 distinct CDR3 sequences, approximately 15% of them present only once. The source is a human donor in good health.

The V and J genes are TRBV7-2 and TRBJ1-4, with a possible D match to TRBD1 (5 bases). There are 15 residues in the CDR3. Germline V CDR1 and CDR2: SGHTA, FQGNSA. V lost 5 bases and J 7 bases, leaving 17 bases between the germline ends. CDR3 amino acids: CASSPPGAKPEKLFF. In nucleotides, the CDR3 is TGTGCCAGCAGCCCACCCGGGGCCAAACCTGAAAAACTGTTTTTT.

This clonotype was counted ten times or more. V is TRBV27 and J is TRBJ2-1, with 10 bases matching TRBD2. After removal of 2 bases from V and 9 bases from J, the junction contained 7 bases not matched to a gene. Germline lookup yields CDR1 MNHEY and CDR2 SMNVEV (reference sequence). The CDR3 contains 15 residues. The CDR3 DNA reads TGTGCCAGCAGTTTAGAGGCTAGCGGGGGTATTGAGCAGTTCTTC. Protein: CASSLEASGGIEQFF.

This clonotype appeared a few times. V usage is TRBV4-3 and J usage is TRBJ2-1; TRBD2 agrees at 12 bases. Per germline, CDR1 LGHNA and CDR2 YSLEER. The CDR3 is 15 amino acids. Trimming at V came to 3 bases and at J to 9 bases, leaving 6 bases not matched to a gene. CDR3 nucleotides: TGCGCCAGCAGCCATGGACTAGCGGGGAGGGGTGAGCAGTTCTTC. Translated: CASSHGLAGRGEQFF.

The rearrangement joins TRBV7-2 to TRBJ2-3; D may be TRBD2 (6 bases). V dropped 0 bases and J dropped 1 base, with 17 bases sitting between them. Germline CDR1 and CDR2: SGHTA and FQGNSA. The CDR3 totals 18 residues. The CDR3 is CASSLASLGGSGTDTQYF. The CDR3, as DNA: TGTGCCAGCAGCTTAGCCTCCCTTGGGGGGAGTGGCACAGATACGCAGTATTTT.

The CDR3 loop is CAWTDFGSPLHF. The CDR3 region has the DNA TGTGCCTGGACCGACTTTGGGTCACCCCTCCACTTT. V and J are TRBV30 and TRBJ1-6; D not certain. Germline CDR1 GTSNPN, CDR2 SVGIG (reference sequence). Trimming pared 4 bases from V and 10 bases from J, leaving 11 bases between. This CDR3 comprises 12 residues.

The chain employs TRBV7-2 and TRBJ2-3; 8 bases are a match to TRBD2. CDR3 length: 16 residues. Germline V gene sequence: CDR1 SGHTA, CDR2 FQGNSA. J was trimmed by 8 bases and V by 1 base; bases with no gene match: 11. CDR3 region: CASSLGSTSAQITQYF. The CDR3 nucleotides read TGTGCCAGCAGCTTAGGTTCGACTAGCGCACAGATTACGCAGTATTTT.

This chain connects TRBV20-1 to TRBJ2-1; TRBD2 aligns across 7 bases. The CDR3 extends over 13 amino acids. Germline loops: CDR1 DFQATT, CDR2 SNEGSKA (reference sequence). J gave up 10 bases and V 3 bases, and 9 bases lay outside the gene matches. The CDR3 loop reads CSASIGSGAEQFF. CDR3 nucleotides: TGCAGTGCTAGTATCGGAAGCGGGGCAGAGCAGTTCTTC.

The rearrangement links TRBV5-1 to TRBJ1-3; TRBD1 matches 9 bases. This CDR3 is 15 amino acids long. V lost 3 bases, J lost 4 bases, and 5 bases stayed unmatched. CDR1 is SGHRS and CDR2 is YFSETQ in the germline V gene. The CDR3: CASSSTGGEGNTIYF. The CDR3 bases are TGCGCCAGCAGCTCCACAGGGGGCGAAGGAAACACCATATATTTT. Looking up the rest from reference TRBV5-1 and TRBJ1-3 gives the full variable domain: KAGVTQTPRYLIKTRGQQVTLSCSPISGHRSVSWYQQTPGQGLQFLFEYFSETQRNKGNFPGRFSGRQFSNSRSEMNVSTLELGDSALYLCASSSTGGEGNTIYFGEGSWLTVV.

The V gene is TRBV5-1, the J gene TRBJ2-7; 10 bases align to TRBD1. This CDR3 region has 15 residues. With V trimmed by 9 bases and J by 6 bases, 15 bases remained unmatched. Germline V gene data show CDR1 as SGHRS and CDR2 as YFSETQ. CDR3 sequence: CATSEDGTGVSEQYF. The CDR3 DNA follows: TGCGCCACCTCGGAAGACGGGACAGGGGTGTCCGAGCAGTACTTC.

This clonotype was recorded at least ten times. V and J are TRBV10-3 and TRBJ2-5; 7 bases agree with TRBD1. V lost 9 bases, J lost 5 bases, and 9 bases stayed unmatched. Germline values: CDR1 ENHRY, CDR2 SYGVKD. The CDR3 spans 13 residues. For the CDR3, the DNA is TGTGCCATAAGGGGGCAGGGAAGGGAGACCCAGTACTTC. Translation: CAIRGQGRETQYF.

This clonotype has more than one count but fewer than ten. The junction differs from germline at one of its ends, possibly a read error. The chain recombines TRBV4-2 with TRBJ1-2, with D possibly matching TRBD1 (5 bases). Germline assignment: CDR1 LGHNA and CDR2 YNFKEQ. There are 13 residues in the CDR3. The chain's CDR3 is CASSQELGGGYTF. The CDR3, as DNA: TGCGCCAGCAGCCAAGAACTTGGGGGAGGCTACACCTTC.

The table lists this clonotype with many counts. The chain uses TRBV29-1 and TRBJ2-7; 10 bases are a match to TRBD1. Germline loops: CDR1 SQVTM, CDR2 ANQGSEA. Germline trimming cut 8 bases from V and 3 bases from J; bases unmatched to any gene: 1. The CDR3 extends over 11 amino acids. CDR3 bases: TGCAGCCGGGACAGGGGCTACGAGCAGTACTTC. Translation: CSRDRGYEQYF.

The genes are TRBV30 and TRBJ2-3, with D possibly matching TRBD1 (5 bases). The ends were cut back, 0 bases at V and 3 bases at J, with 7 bases in the middle. The CDR3 runs to 13 residues. The germline V gene encodes CDR1 GTSNPN and CDR2 SVGIG (reference sequence). CDR3 DNA sequence: TGTGCCTGGAGTGTACAGGCAACAGATACGCAGTATTTT. This sequence encodes CAWSVQATDTQYF.

The V call is TRBV9, the J call TRBJ2-7; TRBD1 aligns across 8 bases. Trimming cost V 3 bases and J 2 bases; bases outside gene matches: 4. CDR3 length equals 14 residues. In germline, CDR1 is SGDLS, CDR2 YYNGEE. The DNA for the CDR3 is TGTGCCAGCAGCGCAACGGACAGGGCCTACGAGCAGTACTTC. As protein: CASSATDRAYEQYF.

The rearrangement uses TRBV10-2 and TRBJ2-1; 9 bases fit TRBD1. V gave up 7 bases and J gave up 4 bases; unmatched junction bases: 5. Germline CDR1 WSHSY, CDR2 SAAADI. The CDR3 runs 14 residues. The CDR3 DNA sequence: TGCGCCAGCACCAGGACAGGGGATTACAATGAGCAGTTCTTC. As protein: CASTRTGDYNEQFF.

In this sample, this clonotype turned up many times. The V and J genes are TRBV4-3 and TRBJ1-4; D is undetermined. This CDR3 comprises 15 residues. V gave up 1 base and J gave up 7 bases, with 13 bases separating them. Germline V gene data show CDR1 as LGHNA and CDR2 as YSLEER. CDR3 amino acids: CASSQVSQAGEKLFF. The CDR3 DNA is TGCGCCAGCAGCCAAGTCTCCCAGGCGGGTGAAAAACTGTTTTTT.

The chain combines TRBV4-3 with TRBJ1-5; 10 nucleotides agree with TRBD1. Losses at the gene ends were 0 bases for V and 5 bases for J; bases not matched to a gene: 1. In germline, CDR1 is LGHNA, CDR2 YSLEER. This CDR3 is built from 15 residues. The DNA for the CDR3 is TGCGCCAGCAGCCAAGATGGGACAGGGGATCAGCCCCAGCATTTT. The encoded protein is CASSQDGTGDQPQHF.

This clonotype was counted ten times or more. The rearrangement joins TRBV4-3 to TRBJ2-7, with 10 bases identical to TRBD2. CDR3 length: 14 amino acids. CDR1 is LGHNA and CDR2 is YSLEER in the germline V gene. V shed 3 bases, J shed 9 bases, and the junction held 8 bases outside the gene matches. CDR3 residues: CASSQGSLAGVQYF. The CDR3 region has the DNA TGCGCCAGCAGCCAGGGGTCGCTAGCGGGAGTGCAGTACTTC.

This clonotype was observed a few times. This chain uses TRBV20-1 with TRBJ2-6; perhaps TRBD1 as D (5 bases). V was cut by 1 base and J by 2 bases, with 18 bases left in between. Germline CDR1 is DFQATT and CDR2 is SNEGSKA (reference sequence). This CDR3 spans 18 amino acids. CDR3 loop: CSARGAGRQSPGANVLTF. The DNA of the CDR3 is TGCAGTGCTAGAGGGGCAGGGCGCCAATCCCCTGGGGCCAACGTCCTGACTTTC.

This clonotype was detected a few times. The chain joins TRBV24-1 to TRBJ2-5; TRBD1 agrees at 8 bases. CDR3 length: 16 residues. J gave up 1 base and V 4 bases, and 7 bases lay outside the gene matches. Per the germline V gene, CDR1 is KGHDR and CDR2 is SFDVKD. Here the CDR3 reads CATSEPTGDIQETQYF. CDR3 nucleotide sequence: TGTGCCACCAGTGAGCCGACAGGGGACATCCAAGAGACCCAGTACTTC.

This clonotype rates as medium-sized. In nucleotides, the CDR3 is TGTGCCAGCAGCTTAGGGCGGGGCGACCAGTACTTC. This codes for CASSLGRGDQYF. The rearrangement links TRBV11-2 to TRBJ2-5, with TRBD2 as a possible D gene (6 bases). Germline V gene data show CDR1 as SGHAT and CDR2 as FQNNGV. The CDR3 runs 12 residues. V shed 1 base and J shed 10 bases, with 10 bases lying between them. The full variable domain, with the rest looked up from reference TRBV11-2 and TRBJ2-5, is EAGVAQSPRYKIIEKRQSVAFWCNPISGHATLYWYQQILGQGPKLLIQFQNNGVVDDSQLPKDRFSAERLKGVDSTLKIQPAKLEDSAVYLCASSLGRGDQYFGPGTRLLVL.

This clonotype was counted a few times. V gene TRBV11-2 combines with J gene TRBJ2-5; D remains ambiguous. This CDR3 is built from 14 residues. V lost 2 bases, J lost 6 bases, and 13 bases lay in between. Germline assignment: CDR1 SGHAT and CDR2 FQNNGV. CDR3: CASSLSAILQTQYF. CDR3 in DNA: TGTGCCAGCAGCTTATCAGCGATACTACAGACCCAGTACTTC. The full variable domain, its missing parts supplied by reference TRBV11-2 and TRBJ2-5, is EAGVAQSPRYKIIEKRQSVAFWCNPISGHATLYWYQQILGQGPKLLIQFQNNGVVDDSQLPKDRFSAERLKGVDSTLKIQPAKLEDSAVYLCASSLSAILQTQYFGPGTRLLVL.

At least ten counts were recorded for this clonotype. This rearrangement joins TRBV5-1 to TRBJ2-3; TRBD2 aligns across 10 bases. This CDR3 has 18 amino acids. Germline CDR1 and CDR2: SGHRS and YFSETQ. Germline trimming cut 0 bases from V and 5 bases from J; bases unmatched to any gene: 12. Here the CDR3 reads CASSLGALSGRAGDTQYF. CDR3 coding DNA: TGCGCCAGCAGCTTGGGGGCCTTGAGCGGGAGGGCCGGAGATACGCAGTATTTT.

This sequence joins TRBV18 and TRBJ2-2, with 9 bases aligning to TRBD2. V shed 4 bases and J 4 bases; nucleotides not matched to a gene: 10. The CDR3 contains 17 residues. The germline gives CDR1 KGHSH, CDR2 LQKENI. The CDR3 loop reads CASSRAPRGGRTGELFF. CDR3 sequence (DNA): TGTGCCAGCTCACGAGCTCCGCGGGGGGGCCGCACCGGGGAGCTGTTTTTT.

The chain has TRBV10-2 and TRBJ1-1; TRBD1 aligns across 9 bases. V gave up 2 bases and J gave up 10 bases; unmatched junction bases: 11. Germline values: CDR1 WSHSY, CDR2 SAAADI. The CDR3 covers 15 residues. The CDR3 DNA follows: TGCGCCAGCAGTGAGCCTCCCATAGGACAGGGGACAGCTTTCTTT. Translated: CASSEPPIGQGTAFF.

This clonotype was detected only a few times. The rearrangement links TRBV5-1 to TRBJ2-2, with 8 positions matching TRBD1. Germline V gene sequence: CDR1 SGHRS, CDR2 YFSETQ. V was pared by 3 bases and J by 4 bases, with 5 bases of the junction left unmatched. This CDR3 comprises 15 residues. The CDR3 nucleotides are TGCGCCAGCAGCTCGGGACAGGCCTTCACCGGGGAGCTGTTTTTT. It specifies CASSSGQAFTGELFF.

This clonotype came up many times. This chain joins TRBV5-1 and TRBJ2-7; 7 bases fit TRBD2. The germline V gene has CDR1 SGHRS and CDR2 YFSETQ. The CDR3 covers 14 residues. With 2 bases clipped from V and 3 bases from J, the junction kept 5 bases outside the gene matches. This CDR3 is CASSLSGGSYEQYF. CDR3 DNA: TGCGCCAGCAGCTTATCCGGGGGGAGCTACGAGCAGTACTTC.

This chain connects TRBV3-1 to TRBJ2-7; no firm D call. CDR1 LGHDT and CDR2 YNNKEL come from the germline V gene (reference sequence). CDR3 length equals 13 residues. Deletions cut 6 bases from V and 4 bases from J, with 13 bases between. CDR3 in amino acids: CASRWGYSYEQYF. The CDR3 nucleotides read TGTGCCAGCAGGTGGGGATATAGTTACGAGCAGTACTTC.

V usage is TRBV7-9 and J usage is TRBJ2-2, with unresolved D. The germline V gene has CDR1 SEHNR and CDR2 FQNEAQ (reference sequence). The CDR3 totals 13 residues. With 3 bases removed from V and 6 bases from J, the gap between germline ends came to 8 bases. Written as DNA, the CDR3 is TGTGCCAGCAGCTTTGGAAGCGCCGGGGAGCTGTTTTTT. As protein: CASSFGSAGELFF.

This clonotype was counted at least ten times. The chain links TRBV7-9 to TRBJ2-1; 7 positions match TRBD1. Germline V gene lookup returns CDR1 SEHNR and CDR2 FQNEAQ (reference sequence). The V segment lost 5 bases and the J segment 4 bases; nucleotides outside the gene matches: 14. The CDR3 contains 17 residues. CDR3 coding DNA: TGTGCCAGCAGCCCACGAATAGACAGGGATGGGTACAATGAGCAGTTCTTC. It codes for CASSPRIDRDGYNEQFF.

This clonotype was counted at least ten times. The chain has TRBV6-6 and TRBJ2-7, with TRBD2 matching 14 bases. J was trimmed by 3 bases and V by 7 bases; bases with no gene match: 11. The CDR3 totals 17 residues. Germline V lookup: CDR1 MNHNY, CDR2 SVGAGI (reference sequence). The CDR3 DNA is TGTGCCAGCACCGTAGGACTAGCGGGGGGCCCATTCTACGAGCAGTACTTC. Protein product: CASTVGLAGGPFYEQYF.

A single count supports this clonotype. The rearrangement joins TRBV7-9 to TRBJ2-7; no clear D. Germline lookup yields CDR1 SEHNR and CDR2 FQNEAQ (reference sequence). Trimming shortened V by 1 base and J by 3 bases, and 19 bases separated the two germline ends. The CDR3 is 17 residues long. CDR3 loop: CASSLGRSTEGNYEQYF. Here the CDR3 DNA reads TGTGCCAGCAGCTTAGGGCGGAGTACAGAAGGAAACTACGAGCAGTACTTC.